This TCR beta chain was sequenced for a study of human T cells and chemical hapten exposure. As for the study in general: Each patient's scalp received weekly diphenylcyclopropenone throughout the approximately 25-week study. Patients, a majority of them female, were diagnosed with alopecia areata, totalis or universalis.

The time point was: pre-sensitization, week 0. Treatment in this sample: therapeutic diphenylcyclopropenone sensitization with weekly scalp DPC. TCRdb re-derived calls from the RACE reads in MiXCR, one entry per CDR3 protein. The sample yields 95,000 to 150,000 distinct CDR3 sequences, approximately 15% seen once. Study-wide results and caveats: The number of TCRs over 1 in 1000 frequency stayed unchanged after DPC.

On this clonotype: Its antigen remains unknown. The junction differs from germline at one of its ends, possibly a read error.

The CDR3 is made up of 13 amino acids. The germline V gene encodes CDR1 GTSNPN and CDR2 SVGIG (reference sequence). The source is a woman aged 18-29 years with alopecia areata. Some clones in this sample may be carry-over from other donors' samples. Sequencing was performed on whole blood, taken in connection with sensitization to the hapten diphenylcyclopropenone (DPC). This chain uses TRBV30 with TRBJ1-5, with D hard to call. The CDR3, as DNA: TGTGCCTGGAGTGATGTTAGCAATCAGCTCCAGCATTTT. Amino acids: CAWSDVSNQLQHF.